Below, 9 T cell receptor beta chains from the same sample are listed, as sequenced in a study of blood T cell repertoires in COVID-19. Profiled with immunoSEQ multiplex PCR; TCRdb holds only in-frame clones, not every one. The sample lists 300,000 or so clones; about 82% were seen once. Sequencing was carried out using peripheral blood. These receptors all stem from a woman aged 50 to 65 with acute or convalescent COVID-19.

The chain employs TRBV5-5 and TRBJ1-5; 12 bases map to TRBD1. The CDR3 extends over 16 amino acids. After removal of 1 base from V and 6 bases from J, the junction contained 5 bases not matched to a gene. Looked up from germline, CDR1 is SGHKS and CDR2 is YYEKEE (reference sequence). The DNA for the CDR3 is TGTGCCAGCAGCTTGTATTGGGACAGGGGGCTTCAGCCCCAGCATTTT. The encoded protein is CASSLYWDRGLQPQHF.

The CDR3 DNA is TGTGCCAGCAGCTTTAGAATTCTTGATACGCAGTATTTT. Protein product: CASSFRILDTQYF. V is TRBV5-4 and J is TRBJ2-3; no clear D. The germline gives CDR1 SGHNT, CDR2 YYREEE (reference sequence). The CDR3 loop spans 13 amino acids. V lost 2 bases and J 6 bases, leaving 10 bases between the germline ends.

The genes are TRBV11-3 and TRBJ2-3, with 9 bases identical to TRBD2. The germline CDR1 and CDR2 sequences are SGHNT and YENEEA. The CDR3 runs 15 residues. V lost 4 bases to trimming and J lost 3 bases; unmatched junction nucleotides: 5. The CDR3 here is CASSSLSGSTDTQYF. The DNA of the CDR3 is TGTGCCAGCAGCTCACTTAGCGGGAGTACAGATACGCAGTATTTT.

The CDR3 DNA reads TGTGCCAGCAGACAGCGGGACGGAAATGAAAAACTGTTTTTT. Its protein is CASRQRDGNEKLFF. The rearrangement links TRBV3-1 (or the pseudogene TRBV3-2) to TRBJ1-4; tentatively, D is TRBD1 (5 bases). V was trimmed by 6 bases and J by 5 bases, leaving 13 bases between them. This CDR3 contains 14 residues. The germline CDR1 and CDR2 sequences are LGHDT and YNNKEL (reference sequence).

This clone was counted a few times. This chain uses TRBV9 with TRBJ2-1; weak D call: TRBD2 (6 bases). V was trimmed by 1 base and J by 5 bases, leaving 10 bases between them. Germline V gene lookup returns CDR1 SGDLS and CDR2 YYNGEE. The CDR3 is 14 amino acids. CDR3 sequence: CASSVLTRDNEQFF. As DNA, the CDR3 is TGTGCCAGCAGCGTATTGACTAGAGACAATGAGCAGTTCTTC.

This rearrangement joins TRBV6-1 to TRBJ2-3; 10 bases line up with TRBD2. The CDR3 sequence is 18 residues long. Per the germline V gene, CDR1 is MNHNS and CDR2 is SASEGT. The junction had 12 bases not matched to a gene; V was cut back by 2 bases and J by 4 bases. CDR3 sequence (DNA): TGTGCCAGCAGTGAAAAGGGCCCTAGCGGGAGTGGCGCAGATACGCAGTATTTT. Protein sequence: CASSEKGPSGSGADTQYF.

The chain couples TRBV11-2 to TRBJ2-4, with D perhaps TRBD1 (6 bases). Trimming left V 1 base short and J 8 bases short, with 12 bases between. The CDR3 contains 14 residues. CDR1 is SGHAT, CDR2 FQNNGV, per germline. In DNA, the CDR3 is TGTGCCAGCAGCTTAGTTCCCAGGGGTGACATTCAGTACTTC. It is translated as CASSLVPRGDIQYF.

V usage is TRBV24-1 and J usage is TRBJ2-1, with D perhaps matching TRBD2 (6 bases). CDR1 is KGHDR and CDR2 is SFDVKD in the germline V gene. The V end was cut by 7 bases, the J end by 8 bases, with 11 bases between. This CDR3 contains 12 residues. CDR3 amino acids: CATRDPGDEQFF. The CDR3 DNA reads TGTGCCACCAGAGACCCGGGGGATGAGCAGTTCTTC.

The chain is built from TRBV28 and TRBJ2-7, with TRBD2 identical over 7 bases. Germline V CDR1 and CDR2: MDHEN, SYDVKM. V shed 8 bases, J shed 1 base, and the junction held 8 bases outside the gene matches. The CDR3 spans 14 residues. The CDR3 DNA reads TGTGCCAGCCACCGACTAGCCTCTTCCTACGAGCAGTACTTC. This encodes CASHRLASSYEQYF.